These 32 T cell receptor beta chains were sequenced from one sample in a study of post-analysis software for immune sequencing data. Study outcomes and limitations: Included in a set of roughly five TRBV segments more frequent in patients than controls were TRBV5-6, TRBV5-1 and TRBV20-1.

Their specific antigens are unknown. Prepared TCR beta cDNA libraries contained unique molecular identifiers. TCRdb itself ran the PCR reads through MiXCR, one entry per CDR3 protein. The sample includes 650,000 to 850,000 distinct CDR3 sequences, approximately 53% of them seen just once. The sequencing sample was made of blood. Receptors were obtained from a girl between 10 and 17 years old with multiple sclerosis.

The rearrangement links TRBV29-1 to TRBJ2-3; no firm D call. Germline-derived CDR1 and CDR2 are SQVTM and ANQGSEA. With 0 bases removed from V and 2 bases from J, the gap between germline ends came to 12 bases. This CDR3 region has 15 residues. CDR3 sequence: CSVEDQKRLTDTQYF. CDR3 coding DNA: TGCAGCGTTGAAGATCAGAAAAGGCTCACAGATACGCAGTATTTT.

This clonotype was recorded a few times. The V gene is TRBV20-1, the J gene TRBJ2-7; 14 nucleotides line up with TRBD2. Trimming cost V 6 bases and J 9 bases; bases outside gene matches: 10. The CDR3 sequence is 14 residues long. Per the germline V gene, CDR1 is DFQATT and CDR2 is SNEGSKA (reference sequence). CDR3 DNA: TGCAGTGCCACGGGACTAGCGGGAGCTCACCCGCAGTACTTC. It codes for CSATGLAGAHPQYF.

This chain joins TRBV5-1 and TRBJ2-3, with D possibly TRBD2 on 6 matching bases. Trimming pared 7 bases from V and 3 bases from J, leaving 15 bases between. The CDR3 has 14 amino acids. Germline CDR1 is SGHRS and CDR2 is YFSETQ. The chain's CDR3 is CASGTGERTDTQYF. DNA for the CDR3: TGCGCCAGCGGGACTGGAGAACGGACAGATACGCAGTATTTT.

This clonotype was observed a handful of times. This rearrangement joins TRBV4-1 to TRBJ2-5, with D perhaps TRBD1 or TRBD2 (5 bases each). V dropped 0 bases and J dropped 11 bases, with 10 bases sitting between them. The CDR3 loop spans 12 amino acids. CDR1 is MGHRA, CDR2 YSYEKL, per germline. DNA of the CDR3: TGCGCCAGCAGCCAAGATTCTGGGACGCAGTACTTC. Amino acids: CASSQDSGTQYF.

The sample holds a few counts of this clonotype. The genes are TRBV7-9 and TRBJ2-7; 13 nucleotides agree with TRBD2. The CDR3 has 16 amino acids. The junction had 9 bases not matched to a gene; V was cut back by 5 bases and J by 5 bases. Germline V gene lookup returns CDR1 SEHNR and CDR2 FQNEAQ (reference sequence). In DNA form, the CDR3 reads TGTGCCAGCAGCCCTCAACTAGCGGGAGGGACCGACGAGCAGTACTTC. Its translation: CASSPQLAGGTDEQYF.

The chain is built from TRBV20-1 and TRBJ1-5, with 9 bases lining up with TRBD1. There are 13 residues in the CDR3. Unmatched junction bases numbered 7, after V lost 6 bases and J lost 7 bases. Germline assignment: CDR1 DFQATT and CDR2 SNEGSKA (reference sequence). In nucleotides, the CDR3 is TGCAGTGCAACCGGGACAGGGAAGCAGCCCCAGCATTTT. This sequence encodes CSATGTGKQPQHF.

The chain has TRBV2 and TRBJ1-4; perhaps TRBD1 as D (5 bases). Germline CDR1 is SNHLY and CDR2 is FYNNEI. The CDR3 totals 16 residues. V lost 5 bases and J lost 5, with 18 bases in between. The CDR3 DNA reads TGTGCCAGCAGTCAAGACTCAGGGAGTACAAATGAAAAACTGTTTTTT. It codes for CASSQDSGSTNEKLFF.

This chain connects TRBV25-1 to TRBJ2-6; D is unresolved. CDR1 MGHDK and CDR2 SYGVNS come from the germline V gene. The CDR3 consists of 15 residues. V was pared by 3 bases and J by 6 bases, with 12 bases between. The CDR3 coding sequence is TGTGCCAGCAGTGATGGTGGAATCACGGCCAACGTCCTGACTTTC. Amino acids: CASSDGGITANVLTF.

The sample holds one count of this clonotype. The chain links TRBV12-5 to TRBJ2-7; 8 bases line up with TRBD2. The V segment lost 2 bases and the J segment 2 bases; nucleotides outside the gene matches: 11. Germline lookup yields CDR1 LGHNT and CDR2 FRNRAP. CDR3 size: 17 residues. The CDR3 nucleotides are TGTGCTAGTGGTTTGTCGCCTAGCGGGCGCATTCCCTACGAGCAGTACTTC. Translation gives CASGLSPSGRIPYEQYF. Full variable domain (rest looked up from reference TRBV12-5 and TRBJ2-7): DARVTQTPRHKVTEMGQEVTMRCQPILGHNTVFWYRQTMMQGLELLAYFRNRAPLDDSGMPKDRFSAEMPDATLATLKIQPSEPRDSAVYFCASGLSPSGRIPYEQYFGPGTRLTVT.

The chain uses TRBV7-2 and TRBJ1-2; possible D gene TRBD1, 5 bases. This CDR3 has 15 amino acids. Germline-derived CDR1 and CDR2 are SGHTA and FQGNSA. The germline V and J ends were trimmed by 1 base and 0 bases, with 9 bases remaining between them. The DNA for the CDR3 is TGTGCCAGCAGCTTAGGCAGGGCTTCTAACTATGGCTACACCTTC. This gives the protein CASSLGRASNYGYTF. The entire variable domain, with the rest obtained from reference TRBV7-2 and TRBJ1-2, is as follows: GAGVSQSPSNKVTEKGKDVELRCDPISGHTALYWYRQSLGQGLEFLIYFQGNSAPDKSGLPSDRFSAERTGGSVSTLTIQRTQQEDSAVYLCASSLGRASNYGYTFGSGTRLTVV.

In its sample, this clonotype was seen a few times. V usage is TRBV10-3 and J usage is TRBJ2-6; D is ambiguous. Trimming removed 3 bases at V and 12 bases at J, with 9 bases between. The CDR3 is 12 amino acids. The germline V gene encodes CDR1 ENHRY and CDR2 SYGVKD. The CDR3 here is CAISEDVVVLTF. CDR3 bases: TGTGCCATCAGTGAAGACGTCGTCGTCCTGACTTTC.

This clonotype has only a few counts. The chain couples TRBV5-1 to TRBJ2-4; either TRBD1 or TRBD2 may fit D (6 bases each). In germline, CDR1 is SGHRS, CDR2 YFSETQ. CDR3 length: 13 residues. Trimming left V 4 bases short and J 5 bases short, with 10 bases between. The CDR3 loop reads CASSGGTQNIQYF. CDR3 nucleotides: TGCGCCAGCAGCGGGGGGACACAAAACATTCAGTACTTC.

The count of this clonotype is one. The V gene is TRBV27, the J gene TRBJ2-1; 9 nucleotides agree with TRBD1. With V trimmed by 5 bases and J by 2 bases, 16 bases remained unmatched. In germline, CDR1 is MNHEY, CDR2 SMNVEV (reference sequence). This CDR3 has 19 amino acids. The CDR3 coding sequence is TGTGCCAGCAGTGCCGTCCCGGGACAGGGATCGAGGGCCTACAATGAGCAGTTCTTC. Translating gives CASSAVPGQGSRAYNEQFF.

This clonotype was found a few times. The chain joins TRBV10-3 to TRBJ1-2; unclear D gene. V gave up 0 bases and J gave up 6 bases, with 14 bases separating them. CDR1 is ENHRY, CDR2 SYGVKD, per germline. The CDR3 has 15 residues. This CDR3 reads CAISESSWGGNGYTF. CDR3 sequence (DNA): TGTGCCATCAGTGAGTCATCATGGGGAGGAAATGGCTACACCTTC.

CDR3 nucleotide sequence: TGTGCCAGCAGCCAGCTAGCGGGCCTTGTCAATGAGCAGTTCTTC. As protein: CASSQLAGLVNEQFF. The chain uses TRBV3-1 and TRBJ2-1; 8 bases map to TRBD2. The CDR3 totals 15 residues. CDR1 LGHDT and CDR2 YNNKEL come from the germline V gene (reference sequence). V shed 3 bases, J shed 6 bases, and the junction held 7 bases outside the gene matches.

This sequence joins TRBV29-1 and TRBJ2-1; D is unclear. V lost 4 bases, J lost 3 bases, and 7 bases lay in between. Germline V CDR1 and CDR2: SQVTM, ANQGSEA. The CDR3 is 12 amino acids. The CDR3 sequence is CSVVRNYNEQFF. CDR3 nucleotides: TGCAGCGTTGTTCGCAACTACAATGAGCAGTTCTTC.

The V and J genes are TRBV20-1 and TRBJ2-5, with D hard to call. The length of the CDR3 is 11 residues. V lost 7 bases, J lost 5 bases, and 11 bases lay in between. Germline V gene lookup returns CDR1 DFQATT and CDR2 SNEGSKA (reference sequence). The chain's CDR3 is CSVPLPETQYF. In DNA form, the CDR3 reads TGCAGTGTCCCCCTGCCGGAGACCCAGTACTTC.

This clonotype turned up a few times. V usage is TRBV7-8 and J usage is TRBJ2-7; 9 bases agree with TRBD2. With V trimmed by 3 bases and J by 0 bases, 6 bases remained unmatched. The CDR3 is 16 residues long. CDR1 SGHVS and CDR2 FQNEAQ come from the germline V gene. The CDR3 sequence is CASSLRLAAHSYEQYF. The CDR3 coding sequence is TGTGCCAGCAGCTTGAGACTAGCGGCACACTCCTACGAGCAGTACTTC.

V gene TRBV20-1 combines with J gene TRBJ2-5; D possibly corresponds to TRBD2 (6 bases). In germline, CDR1 is DFQATT, CDR2 SNEGSKA (reference sequence). The CDR3 consists of 16 residues. Trimming pared 0 bases from V and 1 base from J, leaving 15 bases between. The CDR3 loop reads CSARDFAGRVQETQYF. The CDR3 nucleotides read TGCAGTGCTAGAGATTTCGCGGGACGGGTCCAAGAGACCCAGTACTTC.

The rearrangement links TRBV10-3 to TRBJ1-2; possible D gene TRBD1, 5 bases. The CDR3 has 15 residues. Germline V gene sequence: CDR1 ENHRY, CDR2 SYGVKD. V gave up 3 bases and J gave up 4 bases, with 15 bases separating them. The CDR3 protein is CAISEPREDSYGYTF. The CDR3 DNA follows: TGTGCCATCAGTGAACCCAGGGAAGACAGCTATGGCTACACCTTC.

This chain links TRBV5-8 with TRBJ2-5, with a weak D call TRBD1 (6 bases). This CDR3 has 12 residues. Germline CDR1 and CDR2: SGHTS and YDEGEE. V was trimmed by 0 bases and J by 7 bases, leaving 7 bases between them. CDR3: CASSLVQGTQYF. CDR3 DNA: TGTGCCAGCAGCTTGGTACAGGGGACCCAGTACTTC.

CDR3 sequence: CASSFRGTSMTDTQYF. The CDR3 DNA is TGTGCCAGCAGCTTCCGCGGGACTAGCATGACAGATACGCAGTATTTT. The V gene is TRBV7-8, the J gene TRBJ2-3, with 9 bases identical to TRBD2. Germline V gene lookup returns CDR1 SGHVS and CDR2 FQNEAQ. The CDR3 totals 16 residues. J lost 3 bases, V lost 3 bases, and 7 bases had no gene match.

The CDR3 is CASSQRRAYSYGYTF. The CDR3, as DNA: TGTGCCAGCAGCCAAAGGAGGGCCTATAGCTATGGCTACACCTTC. The chain recombines TRBV3-1 with TRBJ1-2, with D uncertain. Germline CDR1 reads LGHDT; CDR2 reads YNNKEL (reference sequence). The CDR3 totals 15 residues. Trimming stripped 2 bases from V and 4 bases from J, with 14 bases between.

The chain employs TRBV15 and TRBJ2-1, with 9 positions matching TRBD2. The junction had 11 bases not matched to a gene; V was cut back by 1 base and J by 4 bases. The CDR3 runs 18 residues. In germline, CDR1 is LNHNV, CDR2 YYDKDF (reference sequence). CDR3 coding DNA: TGTGCCACCAGCAGAGGAAGTAGCGGGAGTTATCCTTACAATGAGCAGTTCTTC. Its protein is CATSRGSSGSYPYNEQFF.

The chain uses TRBV7-9 and TRBJ2-1, with 10 bases lining up with TRBD2. The CDR3 has 16 residues. Germline CDR1 and CDR2: SEHNR and FQNEAQ (reference sequence). J gave up 4 bases and V 5 bases, and 8 bases lay outside the gene matches. CDR3 loop: CASSETRTSGYNEQFF. The CDR3 DNA is TGTGCCAGCAGCGAGACGAGGACTAGCGGATACAATGAGCAGTTCTTC.

V gene TRBV27 combines with J gene TRBJ2-4; no clear D. The CDR3 length is 12 residues. CDR1 is MNHEY, CDR2 SMNVEV, per germline (reference sequence). Trimming stripped 5 bases from V and 13 bases from J, with 15 bases between. The CDR3 loop reads CASSPPGQEQYF. In DNA form, the CDR3 reads TGTGCCAGCAGTCCCCCGGGCCAAGAGCAGTACTTC.

The chain employs TRBV4-2 and TRBJ2-1; 9 bases agree with TRBD2. Germline V CDR1 and CDR2: LGHNA, YNFKEQ. V trimming: 4 bases; J trimming: 7 bases; junction bases outside the gene matches: 11. This CDR3 has 16 amino acids. The CDR3 loop is CASSRQGREGRNEQFF. CDR3 DNA: TGTGCCAGCAGCCGTCAAGGGCGGGAGGGCCGGAATGAGCAGTTCTTC.

The chain links TRBV7-2 to TRBJ2-3; no reliable D call. This CDR3 has 11 residues. Trimming took off 10 bases at V and 4 bases at J, with 9 bases between the two ends. Germline CDR1 SGHTA, CDR2 FQGNSA. The CDR3 here is CAIPFPDTQYF. DNA for the CDR3: TGTGCCATTCCGTTCCCAGATACGCAGTATTTT.

The V call is TRBV5-1, the J call TRBJ1-2, with 7 bases matching TRBD1. The V gene end was trimmed by 0 bases and the J gene end by 8 bases; junction bases not matched to a gene: 19. CDR1 is SGHRS, CDR2 YFSETQ, per germline. This CDR3 contains 18 residues. CDR3 coding DNA: TGCGCCAGCAGCTTGGCCAGTTGGACAGGATCCTCTATGATGGGCTACACCTTC. Translating it yields CASSLASWTGSSMMGYTF.

The chain has TRBV20-1 and TRBJ2-1; 8 bases map to TRBD2. The trim removed 2 bases at V and 1 base at J, leaving 4 bases unmatched. The germline V gene encodes CDR1 DFQATT and CDR2 SNEGSKA (reference sequence). This CDR3 spans 15 amino acids. The CDR3 nucleotides are TGCAGTGCTAGATCGTTAGCGGGATCCTACAATGAGCAGTTCTTC. It codes for CSARSLAGSYNEQFF.

This chain uses TRBV12-3 or TRBV12-4 with TRBJ2-5; D gene unclear. This CDR3 comprises 14 residues. V shed 1 base and J shed 2 bases, with 8 bases lying between them. For the CDR3, the DNA is TGTGCCAGCAGTTTAGTTCCCAAGCAAGAGACCCAGTACTTC. This sequence encodes CASSLVPKQETQYF.

The chain has TRBV7-9 and TRBJ1-4; D not resolved. The germline gives CDR1 SEHNR, CDR2 FQNEAQ (reference sequence). The CDR3 contains 16 residues. V lost 1 base, J lost 0 bases, and 9 bases lay in between. CDR3 nucleotides: TGTGCCAGCAGCTTAGGGACGGTTGCAACTAATGAAAAACTGTTTTTT. Its protein is CASSLGTVATNEKLFF.